This T cell receptor (beta chain) was recorded in a study of CD4+ T cells in melanoma. Study-wide points: A reported correlation linked neoantigen-specific CD4+ T cells to CD8+, macrophage and B cell function. Reportedly, melanoma neoantigen-specific CD4+ T cells showed varied differentiation states.

This clone was found a few times. Antigen: not known. The CDR3 extends over 17 amino acids. Germline loops: CDR1 LGHNA, CDR2 YNFKEQ. Trimming left V 4 bases short and J 4 bases short, with 22 bases between. Here immunoSEQ multiplex PCR was the method, and the copy in TCRdb shows in-frame clones only, minus some. The sample has roughly 10,000 clones, 55% to 75% seen once. The sequence was collected from a human donor with melanoma. V and J are TRBV4-2 and TRBJ1-1; D is ambiguous. Sequenced: cells from a culture (not recorded whether cultured in vitro). The CDR3 DNA is TGTGCCAGCAGCCGCCCGGGGAGCGCCTCGGGAGGCACTGAAGCTTTCTTT. It is translated as CASSRPGSASGGTEAFF.